The source of this T cell receptor beta chain is a study of blood T cell repertoires in COVID-19. About the study: Acute-phase and convalescent COVID-19 samples originated in the United States, Italy and Spain. The analysed material was cDNA or gDNA that came from T cells, B-cell-depleted T cells, or PBMCs.

Living in roughly 23 US areas, the participants were between about 18 and 100 years of age. Assignment of participants to cohorts was predicated upon participant-reported clinical history. This clone was detected only once. Sequence at one end of the junction differs from germline and may be a read error. The CDR3 sequence is 13 residues long. CDR1 SGHDT and CDR2 YYEEEE come from the germline V gene. TCRdb's copy holds only in-frame clones and misses some; the assay was immunoSEQ multiplex PCR. The sample yields 200,000 to 250,000 clones, around 84% seen once. The receptor was isolated from a woman in her thirties or forties who had recovered from COVID-19. V is TRBV5-6 and J is TRBJ1-3; possible D gene TRBD1, 5 bases. Sequencing was performed on PBMCs or T cells enriched from blood (not recorded which). CDR3 DNA sequence: TGTGCCAGCAACTTGGGAGGAGGGGACACCATATATTTT. Residues: CASNLGGGDTIYF.